This TCR beta chain was captured in a study of human versus mouse CDR3 diversity and MHC coevolution. Study observations and caveats: Humans had the largest estimated TCR beta repertoire, around 1.6 million clonotypes.

As regards this clone: Its antigen is as yet unknown.

Germline lookup yields CDR1 LNHDA and CDR2 SQIVND (reference sequence). The CDR3 loop spans 15 amino acids. V was clipped by 3 bases and J by 0 bases, with 9 bases between them. Using immunoSEQ multiplex PCR, the repertoire was profiled, and TCRdb retains in-frame clones only, with some absent. The repertoire includes about 77,000 clones, less than 95% of them detected once, and roughly 0.15% sits in the top ten. The clonotype originates from a person aged 30-69 years in good health. The sample taken for sequencing was naive CD4+ T cells from blood. As for subset: CD45RO-negative CD62L-positive naive CD4 T cells. This chain joins TRBV19 and TRBJ2-1, with D perhaps TRBD1 (5 bases). The CDR3 loop is CASSIGASSYNEQFF. For the CDR3, the DNA is TGTGCCAGTAGTATTGGGGCTAGCTCCTACAATGAGCAGTTCTTC. Using reference TRBV19 and TRBJ2-1 for the parts outside the CDR3, the full variable domain is DGGITQSPKYLFRKEGQNVTLSCEQNLNHDAMYWYRQDPGQGLRLIYYSQIVNDFQKGDIAEGYSVSREKKESFPLTVTSAQKNPTAFYLCASSIGASSYNEQFFGPGTRLTVL.